These T cell receptor beta chains were read from a single sample in a study of Graves' ophthalmopathy and Graves' hyperthyroidism. One entry per CDR3 protein, called by TCRdb with MiXCR from the multiplex PCR reads. The repertoire holds roughly 170,000 distinct CDR3 sequences, with approximately 40% as singletons. The sequenced material came from peripheral blood. These receptors were obtained from a man aged 30-40 years with Graves' ophthalmopathy. Each CDR3 is given with its conserved first and last residue. The D gene is left open where the match is weak.

>TRBV6-1|TRBJ2-7|NA
CASSGQHYEQYF
>TRBV11-2|TRBJ2-5|NA
CASSLSEGGFQETQYF
>TRBV6-2/TRBV6-3|TRBJ1-2|NA
CASSPGDLAAHNYGYTF
>TRBV7-2|TRBJ1-1|NA
CASSLWGFSEAFF
>TRBV12-3/TRBV12-4|TRBJ1-2|NA
CASSDRYGYAF
>TRBV7-8|TRBJ2-6|NA
CASSLGWASGANVLTF
>TRBV3-1|TRBJ2-2|TRBD1
CASSSKGARELFF
>TRBV15|TRBJ1-1|NA
CATSRGRDRALTEAFF
>TRBV6-2/TRBV6-3|TRBJ1-1|NA
CASGYFARSSEAFF
>TRBV7-2|TRBJ2-2|NA
CASSTGPTTGELFF
>TRBV7-8|TRBJ2-7|TRBD2
CATKLAGESYEQYF
>TRBV12-3/TRBV12-4|TRBJ2-2|NA
CASSFKARSYTGELFF
>TRBV6-1|TRBJ2-2|NA
CASSEIITLESGELFF
>TRBV12-3/TRBV12-4|TRBJ1-1|NA
CASSLVAVEAFF
>TRBV19|TRBJ1-5|NA
CASNFGAYSNQPQHF
>TRBV28|TRBJ1-2|NA
CASSLVRGALGYTF
>TRBV27|TRBJ1-5|NA
CASSTSLQGDQPQHF
>TRBV7-4|TRBJ2-5|TRBD2
CASSLSGLAASLIETQYF
>TRBV10-2|TRBJ1-6|NA
CASSEGTRSPLHF
>TRBV15|TRBJ2-7|NA
CATSRGGRGVYEQYF
>TRBV11-1|TRBJ2-7|NA
CASSSFFTNSVGEQYF
>TRBV12-3/TRBV12-4|TRBJ1-2|TRBD1
CASRRGQGEGYTF
>TRBV6-5|TRBJ1-1|NA
CASSWTVNTEAFF
>TRBV12-3/TRBV12-4|TRBJ2-7|TRBD2
CASSWTSGRTGKEQYF
>TRBV4-1|TRBJ1-1|NA
CASSQDFGREDTEAFF
>TRBV6-2/TRBV6-3|TRBJ2-7|NA
CASSYTGPLEQYF
>TRBV7-2|TRBJ2-2|NA
CASRQEGGAGELFF
>TRBV12-3/TRBV12-4|TRBJ2-7|TRBD2
CASSFGRAHEQYF
>TRBV28|TRBJ1-5|TRBD1
CASSLVAGGESIAAMHQPQHF
>TRBV9|TRBJ2-5|NA
CASSVGAGNQETQYF
>TRBV6-1|TRBJ2-7|NA
CASRDPGRLYEQYF
>TRBV12-3/TRBV12-4|TRBJ2-7|NA
CASRRGVSSYEQYF
>TRBV10-3|TRBJ2-7|NA
CAISDRLSYEQYF
>TRBV12-3/TRBV12-4|TRBJ2-7|TRBD2
CASSLTGGLYEQYF
>TRBV12-3/TRBV12-4|TRBJ1-2|TRBD1
CASSQTGDRGRFYGYTF
>TRBV28|TRBJ2-5|TRBD2
CASRWEGLETQYF
>TRBV29-1|TRBJ1-1|NA
CSVGQASAEAFF
>TRBV12-3/TRBV12-4|TRBJ2-2|NA
CASTVGFSNTGELFF
>TRBV5-1|TRBJ2-2|NA
CASSPTGQLTGELFF
>TRBV28|TRBJ2-5|TRBD2
CASSLPGLAETQYF
>TRBV27|TRBJ2-7|TRBD2
CASKMTSGVSYEQYF
>TRBV11-1|TRBJ2-7|NA
CASSLGINKAVRKSYEQYF
>TRBV30|TRBJ1-5|TRBD1
CAWGQGANQPQHF
>TRBV6-1|TRBJ2-7|NA
CPASVLGAYEQYF
>TRBV12-3/TRBV12-4|TRBJ2-7|NA
CASSLGVHSSYEQYF
>TRBV12-3/TRBV12-4|TRBJ1-2|NA
CASSFRGIVADGYTF
>TRBV12-3/TRBV12-4|TRBJ1-5|NA
CASSPDRRNQPQHF
>TRBV20-1|TRBJ2-7|TRBD2
CSARPTSGSSYEQYF